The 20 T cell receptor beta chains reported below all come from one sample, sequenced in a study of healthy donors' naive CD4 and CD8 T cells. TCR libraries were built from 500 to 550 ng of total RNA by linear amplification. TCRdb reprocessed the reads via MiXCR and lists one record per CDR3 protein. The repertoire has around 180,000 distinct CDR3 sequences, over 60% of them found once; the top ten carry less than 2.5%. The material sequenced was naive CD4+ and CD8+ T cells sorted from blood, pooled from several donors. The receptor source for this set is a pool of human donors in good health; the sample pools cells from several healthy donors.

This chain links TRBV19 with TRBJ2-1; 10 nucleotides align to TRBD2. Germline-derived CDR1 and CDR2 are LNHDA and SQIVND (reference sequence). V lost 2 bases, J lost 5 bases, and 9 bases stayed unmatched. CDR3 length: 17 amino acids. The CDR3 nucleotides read TGTGCCAGTAGTATATTCAGTAGCGGGGGGCCTCACAATGAGCAGTTCTTC. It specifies CASSIFSSGGPHNEQFF.

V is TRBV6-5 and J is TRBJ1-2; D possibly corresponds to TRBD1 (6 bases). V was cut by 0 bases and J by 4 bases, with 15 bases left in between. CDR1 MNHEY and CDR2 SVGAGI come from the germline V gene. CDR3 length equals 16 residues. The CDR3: CASSYSIGHRVYGYTF. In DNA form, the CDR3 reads TGTGCCAGCAGTTACTCGATAGGGCACAGGGTCTATGGCTACACCTTC.

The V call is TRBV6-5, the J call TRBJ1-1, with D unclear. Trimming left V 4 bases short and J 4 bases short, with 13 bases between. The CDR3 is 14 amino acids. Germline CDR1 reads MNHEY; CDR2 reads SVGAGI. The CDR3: CASSSLGGFTEAFF. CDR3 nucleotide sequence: TGTGCCAGCAGTTCCCTCGGAGGATTCACTGAAGCTTTCTTT.

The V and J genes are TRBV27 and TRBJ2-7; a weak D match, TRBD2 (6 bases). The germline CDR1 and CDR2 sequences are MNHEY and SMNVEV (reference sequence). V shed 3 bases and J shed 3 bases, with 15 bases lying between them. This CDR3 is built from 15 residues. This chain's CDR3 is CASSFGSGGFYEQYF. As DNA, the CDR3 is TGTGCCAGCAGTTTCGGTAGCGGTGGCTTCTACGAGCAGTACTTC.

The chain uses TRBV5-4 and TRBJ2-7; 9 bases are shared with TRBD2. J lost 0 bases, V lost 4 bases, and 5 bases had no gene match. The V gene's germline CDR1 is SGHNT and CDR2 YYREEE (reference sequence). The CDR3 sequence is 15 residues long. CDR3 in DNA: TGTGCCAGCAGCGCCCCGACTAGCGGCTCCTACGAGCAGTACTTC. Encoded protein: CASSAPTSGSYEQYF.

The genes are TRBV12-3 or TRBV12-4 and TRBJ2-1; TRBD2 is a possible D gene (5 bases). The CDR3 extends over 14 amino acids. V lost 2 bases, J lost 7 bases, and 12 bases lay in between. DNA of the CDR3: TGTGCCAGCAGTTTAAATTCTGGGAGAAATGAGCAGTTCTTC. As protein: CASSLNSGRNEQFF.

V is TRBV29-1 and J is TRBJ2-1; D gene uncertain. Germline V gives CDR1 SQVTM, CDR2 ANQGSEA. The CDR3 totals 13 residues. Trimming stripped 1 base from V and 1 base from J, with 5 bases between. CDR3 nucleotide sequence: TGCAGCGTTGAAGGTCCATCCTACAATGAGCAGTTCTTC. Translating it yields CSVEGPSYNEQFF.

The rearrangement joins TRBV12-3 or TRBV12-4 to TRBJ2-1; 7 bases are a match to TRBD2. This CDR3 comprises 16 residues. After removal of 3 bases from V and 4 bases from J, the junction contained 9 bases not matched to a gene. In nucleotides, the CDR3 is TGTGCCAGCAGTTTTGGGTCGGCGGGGGTATACAATGAGCAGTTCTTC. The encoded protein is CASSFGSAGVYNEQFF.

The DNA of the CDR3 is TGCAGCGTCCGTGCTCTGAACCAAGAGACCCAGTACTTC. It codes for CSVRALNQETQYF. V usage is TRBV29-1 and J usage is TRBJ2-5; D not resolved. This CDR3 is built from 13 residues. V was pared by 6 bases and J by 0 bases, with 11 bases between. CDR1 is SQVTM and CDR2 is ANQGSEA in the germline V gene.

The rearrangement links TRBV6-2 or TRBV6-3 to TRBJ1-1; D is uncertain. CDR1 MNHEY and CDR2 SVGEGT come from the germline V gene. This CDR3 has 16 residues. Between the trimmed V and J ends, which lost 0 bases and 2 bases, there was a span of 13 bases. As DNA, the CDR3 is TGTGCCAGCAGTTACTCGAGTATCTACGGCAACACTGAAGCTTTCTTT. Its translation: CASSYSSIYGNTEAFF.

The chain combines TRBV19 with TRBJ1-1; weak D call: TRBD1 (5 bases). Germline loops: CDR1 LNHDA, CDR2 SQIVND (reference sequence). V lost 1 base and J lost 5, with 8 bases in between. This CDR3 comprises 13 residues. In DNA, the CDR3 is TGTGCCAGTAGTATAGGCAGGGAGACTGAAGCTTTCTTT. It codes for CASSIGRETEAFF.

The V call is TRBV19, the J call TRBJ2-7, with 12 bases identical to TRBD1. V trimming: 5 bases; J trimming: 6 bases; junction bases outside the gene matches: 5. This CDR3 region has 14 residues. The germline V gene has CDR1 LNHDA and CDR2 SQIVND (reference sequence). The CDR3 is CASSYGTGGFEQYF. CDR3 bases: TGTGCCAGTAGTTACGGGACAGGGGGCTTCGAGCAGTACTTC.

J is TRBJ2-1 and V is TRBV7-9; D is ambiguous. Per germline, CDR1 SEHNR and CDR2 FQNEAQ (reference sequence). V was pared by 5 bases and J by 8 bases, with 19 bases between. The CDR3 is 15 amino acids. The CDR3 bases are TGTGCCAGCAGCCCTACCACGACTGGCTGGGATGAGCAGTTCTTC. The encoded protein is CASSPTTTGWDEQFF. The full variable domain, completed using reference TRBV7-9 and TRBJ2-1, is DTGVSQNPRHKITKRGQNVTFRCDPISEHNRLYWYRQTLGQGPEFLTYFQNEAQLEKSRLLSDRFSAERPKGSFSTLEIQRTEQGDSAMYLCASSPTTTGWDEQFFGPGTRLTVL.

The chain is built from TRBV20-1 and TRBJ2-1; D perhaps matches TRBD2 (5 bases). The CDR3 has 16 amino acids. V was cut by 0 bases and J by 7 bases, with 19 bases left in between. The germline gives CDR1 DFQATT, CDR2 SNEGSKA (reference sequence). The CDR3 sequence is CSARDYWASPGNEQFF. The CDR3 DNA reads TGCAGTGCTAGAGATTATTGGGCCTCCCCGGGGAATGAGCAGTTCTTC.

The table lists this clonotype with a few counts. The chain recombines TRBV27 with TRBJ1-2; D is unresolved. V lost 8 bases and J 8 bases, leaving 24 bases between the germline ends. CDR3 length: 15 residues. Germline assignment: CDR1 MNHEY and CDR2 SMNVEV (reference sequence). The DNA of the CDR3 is TGTGCCAGCGCACCTGGACCCACCAGAAGCAGAGGCTACACCTTC. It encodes CASAPGPTRSRGYTF.

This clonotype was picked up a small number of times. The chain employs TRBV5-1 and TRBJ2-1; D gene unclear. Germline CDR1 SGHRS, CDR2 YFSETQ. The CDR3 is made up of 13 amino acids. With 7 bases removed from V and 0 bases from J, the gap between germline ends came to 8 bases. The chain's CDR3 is CASQESSYNEQFF. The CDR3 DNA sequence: TGCGCCAGCCAGGAAAGCTCCTACAATGAGCAGTTCTTC.

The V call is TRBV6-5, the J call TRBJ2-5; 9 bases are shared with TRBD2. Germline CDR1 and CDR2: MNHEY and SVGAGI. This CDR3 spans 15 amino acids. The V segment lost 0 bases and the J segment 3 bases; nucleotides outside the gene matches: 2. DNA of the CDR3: TGTGCCAGCAGTTACTCGGTAGCGGGGGAAGAGACCCAGTACTTC. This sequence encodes CASSYSVAGEETQYF.

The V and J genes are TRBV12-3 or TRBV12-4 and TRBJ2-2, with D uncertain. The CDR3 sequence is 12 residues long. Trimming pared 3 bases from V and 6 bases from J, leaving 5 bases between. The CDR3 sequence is CASSLAAGELFF. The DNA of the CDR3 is TGTGCCAGCAGTTTGGCCGCCGGGGAGCTGTTTTTT.

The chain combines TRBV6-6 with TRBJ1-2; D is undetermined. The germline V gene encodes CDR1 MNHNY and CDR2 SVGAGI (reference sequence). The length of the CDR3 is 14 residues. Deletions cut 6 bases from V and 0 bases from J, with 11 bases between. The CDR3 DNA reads TGTGCCAGCAGCATTAAAGCTACTAACTATGGCTACACCTTC. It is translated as CASSIKATNYGYTF.

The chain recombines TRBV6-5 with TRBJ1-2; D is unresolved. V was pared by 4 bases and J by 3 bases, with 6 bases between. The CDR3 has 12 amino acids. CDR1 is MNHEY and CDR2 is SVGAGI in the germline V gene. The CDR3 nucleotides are TGTGCCAGCAGTTCCACGGACTATGGCTACACCTTC. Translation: CASSSTDYGYTF.